A single T cell receptor (beta chain) is shown here with its context. The entry originates in a study of blood T cells in healthy people across ages. Using a J-beta primer mix together with a sample-barcoded 5' primer, a second PCR was run for 7 to 11 cycles. TCRdb re-analysed the 5' RACE reads in MiXCR, keeping a single row per CDR3 protein. Of about 1.5 million distinct CDR3 sequences listed, approximately 38% were seen once; the top ten hold 6.5% to 10%. Trimming took 0 bases from V and 4 from J, leaving 9 bases between them. CDR1 MNHEY and CDR2 SVGAGI come from the germline V gene. The CDR3 has 14 amino acids.

The clonotype comes from a woman aged 18-29 years in good health. Sample: blood. The chain couples TRBV6-5 to TRBJ1-1; the D gene is possibly TRBD1 (5 bases). CDR3: CASSYSSGTTEAFF. CDR3 DNA sequence: TGTGCCAGCAGTTACTCGTCGGGGACCACTGAAGCTTTCTTT.